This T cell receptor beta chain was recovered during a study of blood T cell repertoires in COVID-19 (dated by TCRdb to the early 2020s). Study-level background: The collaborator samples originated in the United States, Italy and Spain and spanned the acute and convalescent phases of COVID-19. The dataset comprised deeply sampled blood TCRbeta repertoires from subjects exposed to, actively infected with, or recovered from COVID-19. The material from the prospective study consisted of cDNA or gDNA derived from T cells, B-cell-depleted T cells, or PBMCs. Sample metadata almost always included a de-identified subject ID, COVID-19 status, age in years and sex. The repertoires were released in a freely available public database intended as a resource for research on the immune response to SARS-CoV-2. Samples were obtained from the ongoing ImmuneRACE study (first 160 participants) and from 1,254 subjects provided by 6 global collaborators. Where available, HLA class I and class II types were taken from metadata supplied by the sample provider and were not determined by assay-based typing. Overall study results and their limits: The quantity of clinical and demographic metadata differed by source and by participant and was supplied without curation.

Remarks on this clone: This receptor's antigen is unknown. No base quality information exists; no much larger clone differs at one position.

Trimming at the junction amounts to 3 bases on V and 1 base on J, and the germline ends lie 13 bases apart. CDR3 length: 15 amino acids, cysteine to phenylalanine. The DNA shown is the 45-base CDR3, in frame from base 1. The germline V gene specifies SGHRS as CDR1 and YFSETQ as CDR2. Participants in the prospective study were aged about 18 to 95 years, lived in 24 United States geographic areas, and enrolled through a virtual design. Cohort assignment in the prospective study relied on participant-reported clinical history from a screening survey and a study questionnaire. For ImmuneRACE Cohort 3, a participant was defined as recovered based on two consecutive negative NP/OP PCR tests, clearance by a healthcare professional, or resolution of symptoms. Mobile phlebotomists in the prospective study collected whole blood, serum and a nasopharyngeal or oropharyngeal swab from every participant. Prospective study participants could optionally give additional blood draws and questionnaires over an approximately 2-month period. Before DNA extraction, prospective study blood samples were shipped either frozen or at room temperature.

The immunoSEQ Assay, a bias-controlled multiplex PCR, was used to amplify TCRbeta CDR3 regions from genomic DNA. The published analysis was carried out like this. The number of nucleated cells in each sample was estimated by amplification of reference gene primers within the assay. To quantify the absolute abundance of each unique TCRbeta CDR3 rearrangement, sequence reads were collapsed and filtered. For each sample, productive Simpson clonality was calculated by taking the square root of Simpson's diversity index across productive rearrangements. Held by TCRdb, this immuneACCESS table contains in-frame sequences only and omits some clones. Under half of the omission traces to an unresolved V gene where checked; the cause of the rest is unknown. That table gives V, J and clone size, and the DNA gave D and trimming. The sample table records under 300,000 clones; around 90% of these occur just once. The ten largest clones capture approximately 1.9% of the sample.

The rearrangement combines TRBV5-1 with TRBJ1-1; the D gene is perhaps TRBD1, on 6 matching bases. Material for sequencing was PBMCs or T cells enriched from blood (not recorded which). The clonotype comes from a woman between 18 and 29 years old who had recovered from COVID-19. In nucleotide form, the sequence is TGCGCCAGCAGCTCTACCGGGACACAGAACACTGAAGCTTTCTTT. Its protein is CASSSTGTQNTEAFF.